This T cell receptor beta chain was identified during a study of blood T cell repertoires in COVID-19. Study-wide context: There were acute and convalescent COVID-19 samples, and they came from the United States, Italy and Spain.

As processed by the authors: Amplification of reference gene primers provided the estimated nucleated cell counts. Here immunoSEQ multiplex PCR was the method, and the copy in TCRdb shows in-frame clones only, minus some. V, J and clone size are those of that table, while D and trimming were read from the DNA. Among 150,000 to 200,000 clones, about 87% were seen once, and the ten largest hold about 4%. Trimming stripped 3 bases from V and 3 bases from J, with 6 bases between. The CDR3 has 12 residues. Germline V gene sequence: CDR1 SGDLS, CDR2 YYNGEE. The rearrangement uses TRBV9 and TRBJ1-1; D is unclear. The origin of this receptor is a man between 18 and 35 years old with active or convalescent COVID-19. The source material was peripheral blood. CDR3 residues: CASSDGDTEAFF. Written as DNA, the CDR3 is TGTGCCAGCAGCGACGGGGACACTGAAGCTTTCTTT.